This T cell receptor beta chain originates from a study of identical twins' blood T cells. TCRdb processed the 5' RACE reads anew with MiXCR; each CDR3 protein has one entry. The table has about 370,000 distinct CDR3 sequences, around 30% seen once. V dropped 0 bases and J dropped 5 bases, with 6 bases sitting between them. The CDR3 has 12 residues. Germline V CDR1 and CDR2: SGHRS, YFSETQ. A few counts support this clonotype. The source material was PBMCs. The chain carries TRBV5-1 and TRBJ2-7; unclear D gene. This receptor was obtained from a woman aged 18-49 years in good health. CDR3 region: CASSLDLDEQYF. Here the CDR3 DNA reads TGCGCCAGCAGCTTGGACCTAGACGAGCAGTACTTC.